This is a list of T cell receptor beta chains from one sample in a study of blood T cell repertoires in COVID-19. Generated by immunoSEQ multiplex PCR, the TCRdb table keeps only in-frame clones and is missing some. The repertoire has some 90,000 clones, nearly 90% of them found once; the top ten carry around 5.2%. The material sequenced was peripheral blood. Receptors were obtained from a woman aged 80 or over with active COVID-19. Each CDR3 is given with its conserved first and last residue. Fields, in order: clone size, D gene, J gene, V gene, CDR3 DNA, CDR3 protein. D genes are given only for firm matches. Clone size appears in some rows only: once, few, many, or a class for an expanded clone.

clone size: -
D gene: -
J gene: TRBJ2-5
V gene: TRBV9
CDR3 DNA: TGTGCCAGCAGCCTCTCCGGGACAACGTATCAAGAGACCCAGTACTTC
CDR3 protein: CASSLSGTTYQETQYF

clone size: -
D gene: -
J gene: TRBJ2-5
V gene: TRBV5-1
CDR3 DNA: TGCGCCAGCAGCGGGAGTATGGAGACCCAGTACTTC
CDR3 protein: CASSGSMETQYF

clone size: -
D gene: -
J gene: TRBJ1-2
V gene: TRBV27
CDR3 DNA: TGTGCCAGCAGTTTAGGCTCCTGGCTAGGGGCGGGGGGCTACACCTTC
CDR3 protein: CASSLGSWLGAGGYTF

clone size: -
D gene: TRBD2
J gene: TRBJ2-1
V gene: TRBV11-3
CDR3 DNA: TGTGCCAGCAGCTCTGGGACTAGCGGGTTCCCCTACAATGAGCAGTTCTTC
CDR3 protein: CASSSGTSGFPYNEQFF

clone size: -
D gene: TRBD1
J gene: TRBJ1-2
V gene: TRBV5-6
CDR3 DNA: TGTGCCAGCAGCTTGCAAGGACAGGGGGCCGATTCCTTC
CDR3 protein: CASSLQGQGADSF

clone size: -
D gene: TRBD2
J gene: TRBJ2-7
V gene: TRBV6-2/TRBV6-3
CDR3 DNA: TGTGCCAGCAGTTACCGTAGATCGGGGGGGGAGCAGTACTTC
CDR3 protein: CASSYRRSGGEQYF

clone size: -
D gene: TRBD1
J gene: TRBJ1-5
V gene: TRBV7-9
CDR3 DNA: TGTGCCAGCAGCTTAGGACAGGGAAGTCAGCCCCAGCATTTT
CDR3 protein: CASSLGQGSQPQHF

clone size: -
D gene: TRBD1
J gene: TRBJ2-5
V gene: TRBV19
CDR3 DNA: TGTGCCAGTAGTATCCCTCGACAGGGAGAGACCCAGTACTTC
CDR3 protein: CASSIPRQGETQYF

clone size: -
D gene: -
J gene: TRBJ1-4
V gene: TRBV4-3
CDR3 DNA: TGCGCCAGCAGCCAGGGGAGCGGGAAACTGTTTTTT
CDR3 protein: CASSQGSGKLFF

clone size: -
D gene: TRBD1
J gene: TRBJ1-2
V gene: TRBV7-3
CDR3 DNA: TGTGCCAGCAGCTTAAAACAGGGGGCCTCCTATGGCTACACCTTC
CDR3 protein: CASSLKQGASYGYTF

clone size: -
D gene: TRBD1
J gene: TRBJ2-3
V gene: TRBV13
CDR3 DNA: TGTGCCAGCAGCCGGACGGGACAGGGATCCACAGGTACGCAGTATTTT
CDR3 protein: CASSRTGQGSTGTQYF

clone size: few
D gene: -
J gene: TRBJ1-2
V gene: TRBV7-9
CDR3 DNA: TGTGCCAGCAGTCCCTCTGAGACTCATCTTATCTATGGCTACACCTTC
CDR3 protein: CASSPSETHLIYGYTF

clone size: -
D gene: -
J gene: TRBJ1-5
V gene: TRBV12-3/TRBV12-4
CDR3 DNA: TGTGCCGGATCAAAGGGGGTCGGTCAGCCCCAGCATTTT
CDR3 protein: CAGSKGVGQPQHF

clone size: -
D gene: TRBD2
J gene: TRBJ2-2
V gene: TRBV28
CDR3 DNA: TGTGCCAGCAGTGCACTGGGACTAGCGGGGTACACCGGGGAGCTGTTTTTT
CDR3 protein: CASSALGLAGYTGELFF

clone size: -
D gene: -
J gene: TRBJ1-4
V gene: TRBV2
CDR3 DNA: TGTGCCAGCAAACGAGGGAGGGTAGGTGAAAAACTGTTTTTT
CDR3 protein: CASKRGRVGEKLFF

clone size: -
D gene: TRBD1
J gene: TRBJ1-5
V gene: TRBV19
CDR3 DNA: TGTGCCAGTAGGGGACAGAATAGCAATCAGCCCCAGCATTTT
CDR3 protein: CASRGQNSNQPQHF

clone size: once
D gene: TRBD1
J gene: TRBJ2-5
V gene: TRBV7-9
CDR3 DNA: TGTGCCAGCAGCATCGGACAGGGAATGGGTGAGACCCAGTACTTC
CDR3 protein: CASSIGQGMGETQYF

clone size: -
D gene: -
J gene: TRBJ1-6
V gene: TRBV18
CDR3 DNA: TGTGCCAGCTCACCACGGATTATGAGGTCCTATAATTCACCCCTCCACTTT
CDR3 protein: CASSPRIMRSYNSPLHF

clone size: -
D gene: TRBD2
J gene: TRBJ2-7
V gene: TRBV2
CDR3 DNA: TGTGCCAGCAGAGGCACTAGCGGGACGGGTCCGTACTTC
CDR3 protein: CASRGTSGTGPYF

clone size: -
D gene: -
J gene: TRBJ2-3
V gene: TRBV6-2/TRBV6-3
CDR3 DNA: TGTGCCAGCAGCCCGATTACGGTCAGGACAGATACGCAGTATTTT
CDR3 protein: CASSPITVRTDTQYF

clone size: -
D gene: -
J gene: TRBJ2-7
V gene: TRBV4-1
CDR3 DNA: TGCGCCAGCAGCCCTCGGGAGATAACCTCGTACGAGCAGTACTTC
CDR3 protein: CASSPREITSYEQYF

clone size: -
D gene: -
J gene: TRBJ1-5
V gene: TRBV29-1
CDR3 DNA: TGCAGCGTTGGGTCAGGGGATCAGCCCCAGCATTTT
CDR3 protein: CSVGSGDQPQHF

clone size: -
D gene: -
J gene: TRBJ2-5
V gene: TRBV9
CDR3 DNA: TGTGCCAGCAGCGTAAACTCTGGGGGGAGAGAGACCCAGTACTTC
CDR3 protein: CASSVNSGGRETQYF

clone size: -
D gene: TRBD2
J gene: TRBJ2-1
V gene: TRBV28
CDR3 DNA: TGTGCCAGCAGAAAACGGTGGGGACTAGCGGGATTCTCTCTTGGGGATGAGCAGTTCTTC
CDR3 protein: CASRKRWGLAGFSLGDEQFF

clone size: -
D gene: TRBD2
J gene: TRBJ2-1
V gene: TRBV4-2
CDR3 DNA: TGTGCCAGCAGCCAACGGATCACTAGCGGGATCAGCTCCTACAATGAGCAGTTCTTC
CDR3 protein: CASSQRITSGISSYNEQFF

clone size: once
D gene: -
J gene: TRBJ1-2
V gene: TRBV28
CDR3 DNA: TGTGCCAGCAGTGGTACCGCGTATGGCTACACCTTC
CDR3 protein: CASSGTAYGYTF

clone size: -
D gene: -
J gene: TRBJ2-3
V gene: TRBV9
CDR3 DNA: TGTGCCAGCAGCGTAGGACGGGAAACGCAGTATTTT
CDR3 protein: CASSVGRETQYF

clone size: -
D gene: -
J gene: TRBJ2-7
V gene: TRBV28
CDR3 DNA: TGTGCCAGTGGGGGGGCGAGTCCCGTCGGGGGCGAGCAGTACTTC
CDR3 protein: CASGGASPVGGEQYF

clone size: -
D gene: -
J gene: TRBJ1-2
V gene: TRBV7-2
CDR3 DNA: TGTGCCAGCAGCTTAGACACTAACTATGGCTACACCTTC
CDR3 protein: CASSLDTNYGYTF

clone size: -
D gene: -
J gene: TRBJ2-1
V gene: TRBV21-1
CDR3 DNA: TGTGCCAGCAGCAAGGACAGGCCTTACTACAATGAGCAGTTCTTC
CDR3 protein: CASSKDRPYYNEQFF

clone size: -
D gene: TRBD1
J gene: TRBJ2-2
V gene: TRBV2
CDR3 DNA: TGTGCCAGCAGTTGGACAGGCCCGGTTAACACCGGGGAGCTGTTTTTT
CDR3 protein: CASSWTGPVNTGELFF

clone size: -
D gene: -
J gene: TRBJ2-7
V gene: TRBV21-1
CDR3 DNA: TGTGCCAGCAGCAAAGATGGAGGGACCGGCGAGCAGTACTTC
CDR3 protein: CASSKDGGTGEQYF

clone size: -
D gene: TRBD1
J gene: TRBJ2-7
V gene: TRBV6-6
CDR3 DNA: TGTGCCAGCAGTTACGATTCAGGGACAGGACCCTACGAGCAGTACTTC
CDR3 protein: CASSYDSGTGPYEQYF

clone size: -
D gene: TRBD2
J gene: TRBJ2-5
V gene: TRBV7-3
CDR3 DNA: TGTGCCAGCAGCTTAACGTCTAGCGGGCGGTCGGAGACCCAGTACTTC
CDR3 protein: CASSLTSSGRSETQYF

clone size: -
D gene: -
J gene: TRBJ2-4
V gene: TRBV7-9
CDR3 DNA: TGTGCCAGCAGCTTAGTTGTTCAGGGACTAGCCAAAAACATTCAGTACTTC
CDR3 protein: CASSLVVQGLAKNIQYF

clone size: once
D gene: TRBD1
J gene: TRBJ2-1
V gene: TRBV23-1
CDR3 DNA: TGCGCCAGCAGGACAGGGTCATACTCCTACAATGAGCAGTTCTTC
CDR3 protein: CASRTGSYSYNEQFF

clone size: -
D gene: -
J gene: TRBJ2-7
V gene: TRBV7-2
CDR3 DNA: TGTGCCAGCAGCCCCCAGGGTACGGTTTTCCGCGAGCAGTACTTC
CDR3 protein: CASSPQGTVFREQYF

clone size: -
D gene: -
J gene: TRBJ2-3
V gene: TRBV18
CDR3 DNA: TGTGCCAGCTCACCAAGCGGAGTAGCTGCAGATACGCAGTATTTT
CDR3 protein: CASSPSGVAADTQYF

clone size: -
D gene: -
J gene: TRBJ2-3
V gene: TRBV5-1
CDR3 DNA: TGCGCCAGCAGCTTGGGCAGGGCGGGGGATACGCAGTATTTT
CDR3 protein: CASSLGRAGDTQYF

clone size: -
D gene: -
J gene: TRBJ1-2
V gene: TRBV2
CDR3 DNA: TGTGCCAGCGCCCCTGAGGGAAACTATGGCTACACCTTC
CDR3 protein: CASAPEGNYGYTF

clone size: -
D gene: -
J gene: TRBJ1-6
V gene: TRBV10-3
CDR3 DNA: TGTGCCATCAGTGAGCCCACAACAGTGATAGAGAGTTCACCCCTCCACTTT
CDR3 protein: CAISEPTTVIESSPLHF

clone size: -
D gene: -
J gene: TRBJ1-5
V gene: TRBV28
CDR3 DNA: TGTGCCAGCAGTTTATCAATGGGGACTAGTCAGCCCCAGCATTTT
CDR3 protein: CASSLSMGTSQPQHF

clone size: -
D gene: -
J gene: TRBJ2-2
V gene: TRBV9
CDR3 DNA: TGTGCCAGCAGCCTAGTTGGGGGAGGGAACACCGGGGAGCTGTTTTTT
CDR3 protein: CASSLVGGGNTGELFF

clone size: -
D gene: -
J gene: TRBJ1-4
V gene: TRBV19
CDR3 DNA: TGTGCCAGTAGTAAGTTCGGACAGCTTAATGAAAAACTGTTTTTT
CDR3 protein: CASSKFGQLNEKLFF

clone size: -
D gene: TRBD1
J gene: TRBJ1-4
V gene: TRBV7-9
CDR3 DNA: TGTGCCAGCAGCCCCGGGACAGTGACTAATGAAAAACTGTTTTTT
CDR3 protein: CASSPGTVTNEKLFF

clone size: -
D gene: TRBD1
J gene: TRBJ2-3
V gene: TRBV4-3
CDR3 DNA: TGCGCCAGCAGCCAAGATCTTTCAGGGGGAACTTTTGATACGCAGTATTTT
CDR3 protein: CASSQDLSGGTFDTQYF

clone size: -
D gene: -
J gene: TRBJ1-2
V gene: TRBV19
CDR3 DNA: TGTGCCAGTAGAGTAAGGGGCGGCTATGGCTACACCTTC
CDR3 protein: CASRVRGGYGYTF

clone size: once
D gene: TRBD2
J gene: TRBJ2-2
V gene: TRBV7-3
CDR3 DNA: TGTGCCAGCAGCTTACGGCCTAGCGGGAGTAGCGGGGAGCTGTTTTTT
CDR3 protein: CASSLRPSGSSGELFF

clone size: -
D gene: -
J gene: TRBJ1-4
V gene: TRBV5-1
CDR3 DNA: TGCGCCAGCAGCCAAGGGGCGGGGGCGGTAAATGAAAAACTGTTTTTT
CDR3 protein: CASSQGAGAVNEKLFF

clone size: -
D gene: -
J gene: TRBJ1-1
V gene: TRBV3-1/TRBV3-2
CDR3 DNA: TGTGCCAGCAGCCTAGAGGGGGGAGGGACTGAAGCTTTCTTT
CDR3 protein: CASSLEGGGTEAFF